The clone carrying this T cell receptor (beta chain) was recorded many times. Antigen: not known. The data derive from a study of Graves' ophthalmopathy and Graves' hyperthyroidism. The study, taken as a whole, reports: Blood shared most expanded thyroid clonotypes above 0.001 frequency.

The TCR beta CDR3 regions underwent amplification from RNA transcripts. Following a first-round RT-PCR that used HTBI primers, a second-round multiplex PCR was carried out. One entry per CDR3 protein, called by TCRdb with MiXCR from the multiplex PCR reads. Seen here are around 470,000 distinct CDR3 sequences, 14% observed once, and the top ten hold over 7.5%. The sequenced sample was blood. The TCR was taken from a woman aged 30 to 39 with Graves' ophthalmopathy.

The CDR3 DNA is TGCGCCAGCAGCCCACTTTTAGCGGGGTACTACGAGCAGTACTTC. As protein: CASSPLLAGYYEQYF. The chain carries TRBV5-1 and TRBJ2-7, with 8 bases that match TRBD2. Per the germline V gene, CDR1 is SGHRS and CDR2 is YFSETQ. The J segment lost 3 bases and the V segment lost 4 bases, leaving 9 bases of the junction unmatched. This CDR3 has 15 residues.